This T cell receptor beta chain was obtained from a study of monozygotic twins with inflammatory bowel disease. This CDR3 is built from 16 residues. Per the germline V gene, CDR1 is SGDLS and CDR2 is YYNGEE. Comment on this clonotype: What it binds is not known.

Each CDR3 protein gets one entry in TCRdb, which reprocessed the 5' RACE reads and gives no DNA. The sample yields a few hundred thousand distinct CDR3 sequences, of which the top ten take up roughly 5.3%. Study-wide findings and caveats: IBD patients shared fewer clonotypes with others than healthy twins, especially with disease activity. None of the different T cell subtypes could be distinguished from one another.

The clonotype originates from a human donor with ulcerative colitis or Crohn's disease, or a healthy co-twin of an affected twin (not recorded which). Sequenced input: blood. The rearrangement uses TRBV9 and TRBJ2-1; the TCRdb D gene call, TRBD1, has no DNA to confirm it. CDR3 sequence: CASSVGWDRGSNEQFF.